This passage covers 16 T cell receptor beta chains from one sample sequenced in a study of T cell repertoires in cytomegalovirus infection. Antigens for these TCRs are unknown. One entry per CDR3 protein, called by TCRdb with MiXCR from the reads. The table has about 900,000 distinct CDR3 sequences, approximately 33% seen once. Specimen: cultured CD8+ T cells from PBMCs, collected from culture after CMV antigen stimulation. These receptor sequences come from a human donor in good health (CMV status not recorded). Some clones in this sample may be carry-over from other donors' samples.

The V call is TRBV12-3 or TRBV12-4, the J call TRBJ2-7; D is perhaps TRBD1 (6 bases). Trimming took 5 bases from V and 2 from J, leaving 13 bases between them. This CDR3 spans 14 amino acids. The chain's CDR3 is CASSRADRTYEQYF. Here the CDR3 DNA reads TGTGCCAGCAGTAGAGCCGACAGGACCTACGAGCAGTACTTC.

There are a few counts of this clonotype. CDR3 residues: CASSYARPSTDTQYF. CDR3 DNA sequence: TGTGCCAGCAGTTACGCACGGCCTAGCACAGATACGCAGTATTTT. The rearrangement joins TRBV6-5 to TRBJ2-3; D unresolved. From germline, CDR1 is MNHEY and CDR2 SVGAGI. Between the trimmed V and J ends, which lost 2 bases and 0 bases, there was a span of 9 bases. CDR3 size: 15 residues.

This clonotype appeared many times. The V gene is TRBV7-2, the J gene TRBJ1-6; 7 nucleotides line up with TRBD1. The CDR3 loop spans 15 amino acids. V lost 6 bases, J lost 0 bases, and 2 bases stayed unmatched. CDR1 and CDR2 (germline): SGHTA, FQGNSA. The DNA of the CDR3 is TGTGCCAGCAGTGGGGACAGCTCCTATAATTCACCCCTCCACTTT. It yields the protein CASSGDSSYNSPLHF.

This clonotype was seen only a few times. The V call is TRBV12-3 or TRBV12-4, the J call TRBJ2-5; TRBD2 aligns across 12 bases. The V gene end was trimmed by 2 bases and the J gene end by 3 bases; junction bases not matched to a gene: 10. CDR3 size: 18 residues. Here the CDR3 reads CASSLPLTSGGREETQYF. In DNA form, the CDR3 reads TGTGCCAGCAGTTTACCCCTGACTAGCGGGGGCCGCGAAGAGACCCAGTACTTC.

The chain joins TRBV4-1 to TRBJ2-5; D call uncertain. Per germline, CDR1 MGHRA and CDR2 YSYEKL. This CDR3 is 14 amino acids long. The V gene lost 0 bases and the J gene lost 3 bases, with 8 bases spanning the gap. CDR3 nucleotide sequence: TGCGCCAGCAGCCAAGATAGGGTAGAAGAGACCCAGTACTTC. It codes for CASSQDRVEETQYF.

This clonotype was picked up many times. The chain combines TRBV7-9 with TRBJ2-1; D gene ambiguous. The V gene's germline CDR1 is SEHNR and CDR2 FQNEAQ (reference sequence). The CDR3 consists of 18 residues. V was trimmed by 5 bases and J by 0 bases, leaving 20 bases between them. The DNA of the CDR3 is TGTGCCAGCAGCCATCCCCCCTCGGGCCCGAGCTCCTACAATGAGCAGTTCTTC. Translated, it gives CASSHPPSGPSSYNEQFF.

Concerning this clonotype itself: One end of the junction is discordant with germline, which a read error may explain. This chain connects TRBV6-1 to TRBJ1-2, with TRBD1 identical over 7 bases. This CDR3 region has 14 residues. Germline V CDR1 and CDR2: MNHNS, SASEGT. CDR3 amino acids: CVSIPQGLGYGYTF. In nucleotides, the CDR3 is TGTGTCAGCATTCCACAGGGGCTTGGCTATGGCTACACCTTC.

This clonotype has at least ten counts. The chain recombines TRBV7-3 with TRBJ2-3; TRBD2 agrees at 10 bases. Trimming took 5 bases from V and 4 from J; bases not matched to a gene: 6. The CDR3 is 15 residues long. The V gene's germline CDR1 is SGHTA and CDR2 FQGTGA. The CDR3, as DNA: TGTGCCAGCAGCCCTAGCGGGGGAGGGGCAGATACGCAGTATTTT. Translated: CASSPSGGGADTQYF.

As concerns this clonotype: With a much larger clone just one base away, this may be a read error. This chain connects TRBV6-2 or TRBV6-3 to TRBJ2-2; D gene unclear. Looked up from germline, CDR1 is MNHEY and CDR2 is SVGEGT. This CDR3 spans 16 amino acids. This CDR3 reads CTSSYRSPRYTGELFF. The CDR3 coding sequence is TGTACCAGCAGTTACCGATCGCCCAGATACACCGGGGAGCTGTTTTTT.

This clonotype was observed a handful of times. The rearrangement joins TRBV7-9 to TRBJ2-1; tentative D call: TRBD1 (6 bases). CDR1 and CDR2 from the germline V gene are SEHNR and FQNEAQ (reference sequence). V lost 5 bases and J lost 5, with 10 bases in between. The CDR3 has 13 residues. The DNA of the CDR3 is TGTGCCAGCAGCCAGACAGGTAACAATGAGCAGTTCTTC. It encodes CASSQTGNNEQFF. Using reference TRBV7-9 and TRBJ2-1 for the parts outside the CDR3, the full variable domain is DTGVSQNPRHKITKRGQNVTFRCDPISEHNRLYWYRQTLGQGPEFLTYFQNEAQLEKSRLLSDRFSAERPKGSFSTLEIQRTEQGDSAMYLCASSQTGNNEQFFGPGTRLTVL.

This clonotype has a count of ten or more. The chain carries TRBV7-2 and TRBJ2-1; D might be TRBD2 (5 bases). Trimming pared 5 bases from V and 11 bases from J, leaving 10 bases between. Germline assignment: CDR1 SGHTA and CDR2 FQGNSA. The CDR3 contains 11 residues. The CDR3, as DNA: TGTGCCAGCAGCAGAGGACTGCAGCAGTTCTTC. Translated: CASSRGLQQFF.

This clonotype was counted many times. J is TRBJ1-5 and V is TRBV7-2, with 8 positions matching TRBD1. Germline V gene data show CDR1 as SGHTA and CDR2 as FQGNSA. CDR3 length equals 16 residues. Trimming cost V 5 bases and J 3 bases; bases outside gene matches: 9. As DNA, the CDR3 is TGTGCCAGCAGCCCTAGGACAGGGAGTTACAATCAGCCCCAGCATTTT. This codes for CASSPRTGSYNQPQHF.

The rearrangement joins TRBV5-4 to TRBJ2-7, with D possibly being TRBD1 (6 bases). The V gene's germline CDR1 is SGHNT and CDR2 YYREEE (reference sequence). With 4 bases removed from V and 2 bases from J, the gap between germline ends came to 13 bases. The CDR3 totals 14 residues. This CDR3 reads CASSQSQGPYEQYV. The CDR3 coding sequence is TGTGCCAGCAGCCAATCACAGGGCCCCTACGAGCAGTACGTC.

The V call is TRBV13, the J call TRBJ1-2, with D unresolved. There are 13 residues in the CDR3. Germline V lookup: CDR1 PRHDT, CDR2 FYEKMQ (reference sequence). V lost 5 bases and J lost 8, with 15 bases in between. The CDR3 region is CASSDNVGSGYTF. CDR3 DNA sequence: TGTGCCAGCAGCGATAACGTAGGGTCCGGCTACACCTTC.

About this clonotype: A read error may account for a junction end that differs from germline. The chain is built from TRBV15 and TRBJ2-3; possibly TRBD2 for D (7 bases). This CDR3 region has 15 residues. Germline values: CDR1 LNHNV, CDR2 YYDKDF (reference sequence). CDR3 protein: CATSLRGAPTDMQYF. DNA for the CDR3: TGTGCCACAAGTCTCCGGGGGGCACCCACAGATATGCAGTATTTT.

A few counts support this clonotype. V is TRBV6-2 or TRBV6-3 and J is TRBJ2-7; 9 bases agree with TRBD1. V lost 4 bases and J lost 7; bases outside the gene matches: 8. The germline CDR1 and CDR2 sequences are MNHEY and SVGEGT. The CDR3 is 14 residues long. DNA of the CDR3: TGTGCCAGCAGTTTTCAATTGACAGGGGGAGAGCAGTACGTC. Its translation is CASSFQLTGGEQYV.